This TCR beta chain was observed in a study of PD-1 blockade in classical Hodgkin lymphoma. About the research overall: Patients were given intravenous nivolumab, 3 mg/kg, every 2 weeks. Study-wide findings and caveats: The authors have not defined what causes the repertoire differences, possibly disease activity or prior therapy. Exclusion was applied to patients who started nivolumab under 1 year after ASCT.

V lost 5 bases, J lost 0 bases, and 5 bases stayed unmatched. This CDR3 is 15 amino acids long. The germline gives CDR1 MDHEN, CDR2 SYDVKM. With respect to this clone: The antigen remains undetermined.

Produced via immunoSEQ multiplex PCR; TCRdb's table is partial and in-frame only. This table has about 84,000 clones, approximately 91% appearing once. The patients all showed relapse after autologous stem cell transplantation, while their brentuximab vedotin exposure varied. Patients showed best responses of complete response, partial response or progressive disease. Sequences were derived from peripheral blood mononuclear cells (PBMCs), sampled at baseline. The origin of this receptor is a human donor with classical Hodgkin lymphoma. The chain uses TRBV28 and TRBJ1-1, with 8 bases identical to TRBD1. CDR3 DNA: TGTGCCAGCAGTCCAGGGGGCGAGATGAACACTGAAGCTTTCTTT. Translating gives CASSPGGEMNTEAFF.